Listed below are T cell receptor beta chains from one sample, sequenced in a study of PD-1 blockade in mismatch repair-deficient tumors. The protocol was immunoSEQ multiplex PCR, while the TCRdb copy is restricted to in-frame clones and leaves out a portion. The data contain about 25,000 clones, 84% of them seen just once; the ten biggest clones take up under 3.5%. Sequencing used PBMCs, obtained before pembrolizumab treatment. The source of these receptors is an adult with mismatch repair-deficient cancer. Each CDR3 is given with its conserved first and last residue. The D gene is left open where the match is weak. Clone size, where shown, is once, few, many, or a class for clones that have expanded.

D gene,clone size,V gene,J gene,CDR3 DNA,CDR3 protein
TRBD1,.,TRBV4-1,TRBJ2-7,TGCGCCAGCAGCCTGCGGGACAGGGGTCTAGACGAGCAGTACTTC,CASSLRDRGLDEQYF
TRBD1,.,TRBV29-1,TRBJ1-5,TGCAGCGTCACAGGGGGAGGGAGCAATCAGCCCCAGCATTTT,CSVTGGGSNQPQHF
TRBD1,.,TRBV28,TRBJ1-2,TGTGCCAGCAGTTTATTAACAGGGGGAGACTATGGCTACACCTTC,CASSLLTGGDYGYTF
TRBD2,.,TRBV5-1,TRBJ2-3,TGCGCCAGCAGCATAAGGACTAGCGGGCGGCTAACAGATACGCAGTATTTT,CASSIRTSGRLTDTQYF
.,.,TRBV29-1,TRBJ1-3,TGCAGCGTTGTCCAGGGTTCAAACTCTGGAAACACCATATATTTT,CSVVQGSNSGNTIYF
TRBD2,.,TRBV30,TRBJ2-7,TGTGCCTGGAGTGTCGGCGGGAGCTCCTACGAGCAGTACTTC,CAWSVGGSSYEQYF
.,.,TRBV27,TRBJ2-3,TGTGCCAGCAGGAATTTACGGGACTTCGCAGATACGCAGTATTTT,CASRNLRDFADTQYF
TRBD1,.,TRBV6-5,TRBJ1-1,TGTGCCAGCAGCCGAGGGGGCATGAACACTGAAGCTTTCTTT,CASSRGGMNTEAFF
.,.,TRBV5-1,TRBJ2-2,TGCGCCAGCAGCTTGCAGGGGCAGCTCACCGGGGAGCTGTTTTTT,CASSLQGQLTGELFF
TRBD2,.,TRBV9,TRBJ2-1,TGTGCCAGCAGCGCCCGGGGACTAGCGGGATACAATGAGCAGTTCTTC,CASSARGLAGYNEQFF
.,.,TRBV5-1,TRBJ2-3,TGCGCCAGCAGCAACCTAGTGAGCACAGATACGCAGTATTTT,CASSNLVSTDTQYF
TRBD2,.,TRBV2,TRBJ2-5,TGTGCCAGCAGTGAGGATAGCGGGAGTAGGCGAGAGACCCAGTACTTC,CASSEDSGSRRETQYF
.,.,TRBV30,TRBJ1-2,TGTGCCTGGACTGAGTGGGGGGGTATGGACTATGGCTACACCTTC,CAWTEWGGMDYGYTF
.,once,TRBV19,TRBJ2-1,TGTGCCAGTAGTGTAGAAGACAGATACAATGAGCAGTTCTTC,CASSVEDRYNEQFF
.,.,TRBV27,TRBJ2-1,TGTGCCAGCAGTCAAGCGGTTGGCTCCTACAATGAGCAGTTCTTC,CASSQAVGSYNEQFF
.,.,TRBV2,TRBJ2-3,TGTGCCAGCAGTCCCAGGGGTGATACGCAGTATTTT,CASSPRGDTQYF
TRBD2,.,TRBV19,TRBJ2-1,TGTGCCAGTACCCCGGGACTAGCGGGAGGGATCCATGAGCAGTTCTTC,CASTPGLAGGIHEQFF
TRBD1,.,TRBV18,TRBJ2-5,TGTGCCAGCTCACCACCGATCCTTGGGACAGGGGGAGAGACCCAGTACTTC,CASSPPILGTGGETQYF
.,.,TRBV10-3,TRBJ2-7,TGTGCCACGGTCGGCAGGGCCAACGAGCAGTACTTC,CATVGRANEQYF
TRBD2,.,TRBV5-1,TRBJ2-5,TGCGCCAGCAGCTTGGCGACTAGCGGGAGTGTAGAGACCCAGTACTTC,CASSLATSGSVETQYF
.,.,TRBV2,TRBJ2-5,TGTGCCACCGGCGGCGGGGACGAAGAGACCCAGTACTTC,CATGGGDEETQYF
TRBD1,.,TRBV4-1,TRBJ1-1,TGCGCCAGCAGCCCAAAGGGTACAGGGGATATGAACACTGAAGCTTTCTTT,CASSPKGTGDMNTEAFF
.,.,TRBV5-1,TRBJ2-5,TGCGCCAGCAGCTCAGGACAGATAGAAGAGACCCAGTACTTC,CASSSGQIEETQYF
TRBD2,few,TRBV10-3,TRBJ2-7,TGTGCCACATACCCCGGGACTAGCGGGAGTCACGAGCAGTACTTC,CATYPGTSGSHEQYF
TRBD1,.,TRBV10-2,TRBJ2-1,TGCGCCAGCCGGGACAGGCCTCATGAGCAGTTCTTC,CASRDRPHEQFF
.,.,TRBV5-4,TRBJ1-1,TGTGCCAGCAGCTTGGGCGCCGGCCCGGGAAATGAAGCTTTCTTT,CASSLGAGPGNEAFF
.,.,TRBV2,TRBJ1-2,TGTGCCAGCTGGCGGGGCAGGAACTATGGCTACACCTTC,CASWRGRNYGYTF
TRBD2,.,TRBV19,TRBJ2-7,TGTGCCAGTAGCCGACTGCGCGGGAGGGGGCTCGAGCAGTACTTC,CASSRLRGRGLEQYF
TRBD1,.,TRBV7-2,TRBJ2-6,TGTGCCAGCAGCCGGACAGGGGACCTCTCTGGGGCCAACGTCCTGACTTTC,CASSRTGDLSGANVLTF
.,.,TRBV11-2,TRBJ2-1,TGTGCCAGCAGCTTAGATCTGGGCGCGGGACGGGGGAATGAGCAGTTCTTC,CASSLDLGAGRGNEQFF
.,few,TRBV7-9,TRBJ2-5,TGTGCCAGCAGCCCCCCGGGGAGTGAGACCCAGTACTTC,CASSPPGSETQYF
TRBD2,few,TRBV10-1,TRBJ2-5,TGCGCCAGCAGTGAGTCGACTAGCGGGACGGGACAAGAGACCCAGTACTTC,CASSESTSGTGQETQYF
.,.,TRBV5-1,TRBJ2-5,TGCGCCAGCAGCTTGGCCGGGAGTTTTGAGACCCAGTACTTC,CASSLAGSFETQYF
.,.,TRBV9,TRBJ2-2,TGTGCCAGCAGCGTAGAGGCCATGGGGCCCGGGGAGCTGTTTTTT,CASSVEAMGPGELFF
TRBD1,.,TRBV30,TRBJ1-2,TGTGCCTGGACAGACACAAGGACAGGGGGCGTCGGTGGCTACACCTTC,CAWTDTRTGGVGGYTF
TRBD1,.,TRBV11-2,TRBJ2-7,TGTGCCAGCAGCTTCGGGACAGCCTACGAGCAGTACTTC,CASSFGTAYEQYF
.,few,TRBV4-1,TRBJ2-7,TGCGCCAGCAGCCAATCGGTCCCAGGGCCCTACGAGCAGTACTTC,CASSQSVPGPYEQYF
.,.,TRBV5-6,TRBJ2-7,TGTGCCAGCAGCTGGGGCAGGGGTGACGAGCAGTACTTC,CASSWGRGDEQYF
TRBD2,.,TRBV15,TRBJ2-4,TGTGCCACCAGCACCCCTAGCGGGAGCACGAACATTCAGTACTTC,CATSTPSGSTNIQYF
TRBD1,.,TRBV5-4,TRBJ1-1,TGTGCCAGCAGCTCCCCCGACAGGGCGGCGACTGAAGCTTTCTTT,CASSSPDRAATEAFF
TRBD1,few,TRBV5-4,TRBJ1-2,TGTGCCAGCAGCACAGGGGATGGTGGCTACACCTTC,CASSTGDGGYTF
.,.,TRBV7-6,TRBJ1-3,TGTGCCAGCAGCGGCACAAACTCTGGAAACACCATATATTTT,CASSGTNSGNTIYF
.,once,TRBV6-5,TRBJ2-1,TGTGCCAGCAGTTACAGGGGGAATTACAATGAGCAGTTCTTC,CASSYRGNYNEQFF
TRBD1,.,TRBV5-4,TRBJ1-1,TGTGCCAGCAGCTGGACAGGGGCAAACACTGAAGCTTTCTTT,CASSWTGANTEAFF
.,.,TRBV4-2,TRBJ2-1,TGTGCCAGCAGCCAAGATTCTTCTAGCGAATACAATGAGCAGTTCTTC,CASSQDSSSEYNEQFF
.,once,TRBV19,TRBJ1-1,TGTGCCAGTAGTCGGGGAGCTCCCCTGAACACTGAAGCTTTCTTT,CASSRGAPLNTEAFF
TRBD1,.,TRBV5-1,TRBJ1-1,TGCGCCAGCAGCTTGACAGGGGTTGGGGGGACTGAAGCTTTCTTT,CASSLTGVGGTEAFF
TRBD2,.,TRBV18,TRBJ2-1,TGTGCCAGCTCACCACCGAAACTAGCGGGAGGGCTCAATGAGCAGTTCTTC,CASSPPKLAGGLNEQFF
.,.,TRBV29-1,TRBJ1-1,TGCAGCGTCCGAGGTGAGGCTGAAGCTTTCTTT,CSVRGEAEAFF
TRBD2,.,TRBV30,TRBJ2-3,TGTGCCTGGAGTGCCCGGGAGGGTACGCAGTATTTT,CAWSAREGTQYF
TRBD1,few,TRBV28,TRBJ2-7,TGTGCCAGTCGACAGGGCTCCCCTAACGAGCAGTACTTC,CASRQGSPNEQYF